These 20 T cell receptor beta chains were all obtained from the same sample, sequenced in a study of graft-versus-host responses after intestinal transplantation. No antigens are known for them. Some clones are missing from TCRdb's copy, which holds only in-frame ones; the method was immunoSEQ multiplex PCR. The data show over 45,000 clones, 94% seen once. The sample was unstimulated CD4+ T cells sorted from spleen or lymph node cells, taken before transplant. These TCRs come from a human donor who was the organ donor for an intestinal transplant.

The rearrangement joins TRBV5-1 to TRBJ1-5; D is unclear. In germline, CDR1 is SGHRS, CDR2 YFSETQ. This CDR3 spans 13 amino acids. V lost 7 bases to trimming and J lost 2 bases, with 10 bases between them. For the CDR3, the DNA is TGCGCCAGCGAAATTGGAGGCAATCAGCCCCAGCATTTT. It specifies CASEIGGNQPQHF.

The chain carries TRBV6-5 and TRBJ1-6, with a possible D match to TRBD1 (5 bases). This CDR3 contains 16 residues. Germline V gives CDR1 MNHEY, CDR2 SVGAGI. V was shortened by 1 base and J by 8 bases, with 15 bases between the two germline ends. As DNA, the CDR3 is TGTGCCAGCAGTTACTATGGAGGGGTACAGCATTCACCCCTCCACTTT. As protein: CASSYYGGVQHSPLHF.

A few counts support this clone. The chain is built from TRBV6-1 and TRBJ2-3, with 8 bases identical to TRBD2. V lost 6 bases to trimming and J lost 8 bases; unmatched junction nucleotides: 13. There are 15 residues in the CDR3. Germline loops: CDR1 MNHNS, CDR2 SASEGT. The CDR3 reads CASRAGTRGSGTQYF. The CDR3 coding sequence is TGTGCCAGCAGGGCCGGGACTAGGGGATCAGGTACGCAGTATTTT.

The chain combines TRBV13 with TRBJ2-7, with D perhaps matching TRBD1 (5 bases). Germline CDR1 reads PRHDT; CDR2 reads FYEKMQ (reference sequence). V lost 2 bases, J lost 3 bases, and 11 bases lay in between. The CDR3 extends over 14 amino acids. The CDR3 sequence is CASSLSGFGYEQYF. Here the CDR3 DNA reads TGTGCCAGCAGCTTATCAGGGTTTGGCTACGAGCAGTACTTC.

A single count supports this clone. This chain connects TRBV7-2 to TRBJ2-7; 10 nucleotides align to TRBD2. V was pared by 1 base and J by 4 bases, with 4 bases of the junction left unmatched. The CDR3 runs to 15 residues. The germline V gene encodes CDR1 SGHTA and CDR2 FQGNSA. CDR3 nucleotides: TGTGCCAGCAGCTTAGTACTAGCGGGGAAATACGAGCAGTACTTC. Translation: CASSLVLAGKYEQYF.

The rearrangement joins TRBV11-3 to TRBJ2-5, with TRBD2 as a possible D gene (6 bases). Germline CDR1 reads SGHNT; CDR2 reads YENEEA. The V and J ends lost 4 bases and 5 bases respectively, with 14 bases between them. CDR3 length: 14 amino acids. The DNA of the CDR3 is TGTGCCAGCAGCTCATGGAGGGGTTCTGAGACCCAGTACTTC. Its protein product is CASSSWRGSETQYF. The whole variable domain, remainder taken from reference TRBV11-3 and TRBJ2-5, is EAGVVQSPRYKIIEKKQPVAFWCNPISGHNTLYWYLQNLGQGPELLIRYENEEAVDDSQLPKDRFSAERLKGVDSTLKIQPAELGDSAVYLCASSSWRGSETQYFGPGTRLLVL.

The genes are TRBV18 and TRBJ2-7; TRBD1 might be the D (6 bases). The CDR3 is 15 residues long. The germline V and J ends were trimmed by 3 bases and 5 bases, with 17 bases remaining between them. The V gene's germline CDR1 is KGHSH and CDR2 LQKENI. The CDR3 nucleotides are TGTGCCAGCTCACCTAACCTGAGGGGGTTGGACGAGCAGTACTTC. Its protein product is CASSPNLRGLDEQYF.

The CDR3, as DNA: TGTGCCAGCAGTTATTCGAACACTGAAGCTTTCTTT. Its translation: CASSYSNTEAFF. The chain combines TRBV6-1 with TRBJ1-1; unclear D gene. Germline CDR1 reads MNHNS; CDR2 reads SASEGT. Trimming cost V 5 bases and J 1 base, with 5 bases left between them. CDR3 size: 12 residues.

V is TRBV6-5 and J is TRBJ2-4; D remains unclear. Germline CDR1 and CDR2: MNHEY and SVGAGI. The V end was cut by 6 bases, the J end by 0 bases, with 12 bases between. CDR3 length equals 15 residues. The CDR3 DNA reads TGTGCCAGCAGGTCCTTGAAACTAGCCAAAAACATTCAGTACTTC. Translation gives CASRSLKLAKNIQYF.

V gene TRBV4-2 combines with J gene TRBJ2-3; unclear D gene. From germline, CDR1 is LGHNA and CDR2 YNFKEQ. The V end was cut by 0 bases, the J end by 3 bases, with 16 bases between. The CDR3 length is 17 residues. The CDR3 DNA reads TGTGCCAGCAGCCAAGACCGGGTTATAGAGAAGACAGATACGCAGTATTTT. It yields the protein CASSQDRVIEKTDTQYF.

This clone was picked up a small number of times. This rearrangement joins TRBV7-3 to TRBJ2-3, with 7 nucleotides matching TRBD1. This CDR3 region has 14 residues. The germline CDR1 and CDR2 sequences are SGHTA and FQGTGA. V lost 5 bases and J lost 4; bases outside the gene matches: 6. This chain's CDR3 is CASSPNRGADTQYF. The DNA for the CDR3 is TGTGCCAGCAGCCCGAACAGGGGTGCAGATACGCAGTATTTT.

This rearrangement joins TRBV4-1 to TRBJ1-3; no clear D gene. Trimming stripped 4 bases from V and 2 bases from J, with 15 bases between. The CDR3 has 16 residues. Germline values: CDR1 MGHRA, CDR2 YSYEKL. DNA of the CDR3: TGCGCCAGCAGCCCCCCGGGTCTCGCCGCTGGAAACACCATATATTTT. It is translated as CASSPPGLAAGNTIYF.

V and J are TRBV5-1 and TRBJ2-2; the D gene is possibly TRBD1 (6 bases). V was pared by 5 bases and J by 2 bases, with 13 bases between. The CDR3 consists of 15 residues. CDR1 SGHRS and CDR2 YFSETQ come from the germline V gene. The CDR3 reads CASSSYRANTGELFF. The CDR3 DNA reads as TGCGCCAGCAGTTCGTACAGGGCCAACACCGGGGAGCTGTTTTTT. Filled out from reference TRBV5-1 and TRBJ2-2, the complete variable domain reads KAGVTQTPRYLIKTRGQQVTLSCSPISGHRSVSWYQQTPGQGLQFLFEYFSETQRNKGNFPGRFSGRQFSNSRSEMNVSTLELGDSALYLCASSSYRANTGELFFGEGSRLTVL.

The chain carries TRBV7-3 and TRBJ1-1, with TRBD1 matching 8 bases. Germline CDR1 is SGHTA and CDR2 is FQGTGA. The V segment lost 4 bases and the J segment 4 bases; nucleotides outside the gene matches: 2. This CDR3 spans 13 amino acids. The CDR3 nucleotides are TGTGCCAGCAGCTCCGACAGGGGCACTGAAGCTTTCTTT. Residues: CASSSDRGTEAFF.

The chain is built from TRBV7-2 and TRBJ2-3; D perhaps matches TRBD1 (5 bases). V was trimmed by 2 bases and J by 1 base, leaving 13 bases between them. Germline V gene lookup returns CDR1 SGHTA and CDR2 FQGNSA. The CDR3 extends over 16 amino acids. The CDR3 reads CASSLRQYVGTDTQYF. The CDR3 DNA reads as TGTGCCAGCAGCTTAAGACAGTATGTTGGCACAGATACGCAGTATTTT.

The genes are TRBV15 and TRBJ2-1, with D maybe TRBD2 (6 bases). This CDR3 comprises 14 residues. Trimming left V 5 bases short and J 12 bases short, with 20 bases between. Germline loops: CDR1 LNHNV, CDR2 YYDKDF (reference sequence). In DNA form, the CDR3 reads TGTGCCACCAGCCGACCGAGGGAGGCACACCGGCAGTTCTTC. This encodes CATSRPREAHRQFF.

The chain has TRBV4-2 and TRBJ2-7; the D is unclear. The CDR3 totals 13 residues. V was trimmed by 0 bases and J by 4 bases, leaving 7 bases between them. Germline CDR1 is LGHNA and CDR2 is YNFKEQ. Written as DNA, the CDR3 is TGTGCCAGCAGCCAAGATCGTGGGTACGAGCAGTACTTC. Its protein product is CASSQDRGYEQYF.

V gene TRBV23-1 combines with J gene TRBJ1-2; 8 bases fit TRBD1. TRBV23-1 is marked as an open reading frame, function uncertain. The CDR3 runs to 12 residues. Trimming at V came to 5 bases and at J to 7 bases, leaving 3 bases not matched to a gene. This CDR3 reads CASSGQGAGYTF. DNA of the CDR3: TGCGCCAGCAGTGGGCAGGGGGCTGGCTACACCTTC.

The chain joins TRBV6-6 to TRBJ2-7, with 10 bases aligning to TRBD2. The CDR3 extends over 15 amino acids. In germline, CDR1 is MNHNY, CDR2 SVGAGI (reference sequence). Trimming at V came to 6 bases and at J to 0 bases, leaving 5 bases not matched to a gene. The CDR3 here is CASRRASGGSYEQYF. Here the CDR3 DNA reads TGTGCCAGCAGGCGGGCTAGCGGGGGCTCCTACGAGCAGTACTTC.

The J gene is TRBJ1-1, the V gene TRBV6-5, with D unclear. Trimming stripped 0 bases from V and 6 bases from J, with 8 bases between. The germline gives CDR1 MNHEY, CDR2 SVGAGI. The CDR3 is 13 residues long. The CDR3: CASSYSGISEAFF. The CDR3 nucleotides are TGTGCCAGCAGTTACTCGGGTATCTCTGAAGCTTTCTTT.